This T cell receptor (beta chain) was sequenced for a study of CD8+ T cells in alopecia areata. Whole-study findings and limits: Scalp clonality and expanded CD8+ clones among the top 100 showed significant decreases with tofacitinib.

Worth noting for this clone: As yet, its antigen is unknown. The identical CDR3 is also encoded by other nucleotide sequences in the sample.

This sample's treatment: oral pan-JAK inhibitor, 5-10 mg twice daily. The V end lost 6 bases, the J end lost 1 base, and 7 bases lay between the germline ends. This CDR3 is 12 amino acids long. The germline V gene encodes CDR1 MNHNS and CDR2 SASEGT. Isolated RNA was reverse transcribed into cDNA used as the sequencing template. Only in-frame clones appear in the TCRdb table, and some are missing; sequencing was by immunoSEQ multiplex PCR. Of 200,000 or so clones listed, approximately 40% were seen once; the top ten hold around 2.5%. The clonotype originates from a human donor with alopecia areata. This chain links TRBV6-1 with TRBJ2-7; D may be TRBD2 (6 bases). This specimen was CD4+ T cells sorted from blood, taken around week 36, from a patient treated with tofacitinib. The CDR3 region has the DNA TGTGCCAGCAGCGGGACTTCCTACGAGCAGTACTTC. Protein sequence: CASSGTSYEQYF.